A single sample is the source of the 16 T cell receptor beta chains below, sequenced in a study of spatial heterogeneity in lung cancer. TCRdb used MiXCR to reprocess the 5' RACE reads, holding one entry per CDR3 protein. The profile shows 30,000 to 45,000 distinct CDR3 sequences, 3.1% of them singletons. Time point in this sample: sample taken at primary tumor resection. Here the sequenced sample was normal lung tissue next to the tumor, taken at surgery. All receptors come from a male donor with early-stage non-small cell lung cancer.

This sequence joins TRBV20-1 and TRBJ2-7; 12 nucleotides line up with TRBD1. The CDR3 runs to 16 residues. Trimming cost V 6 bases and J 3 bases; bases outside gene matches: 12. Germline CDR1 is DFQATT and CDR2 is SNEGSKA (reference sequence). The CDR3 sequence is CSATGTGGMSGYEQYF. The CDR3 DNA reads TGCAGTGCAACCGGGACAGGGGGCATGTCGGGCTACGAGCAGTACTTC.

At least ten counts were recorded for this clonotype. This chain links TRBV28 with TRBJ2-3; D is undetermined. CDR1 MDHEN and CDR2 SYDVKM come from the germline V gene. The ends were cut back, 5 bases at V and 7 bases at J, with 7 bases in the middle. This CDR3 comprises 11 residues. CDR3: CASSNPYTQYF. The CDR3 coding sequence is TGTGCCAGCAGTAATCCTTATACGCAGTATTTT.

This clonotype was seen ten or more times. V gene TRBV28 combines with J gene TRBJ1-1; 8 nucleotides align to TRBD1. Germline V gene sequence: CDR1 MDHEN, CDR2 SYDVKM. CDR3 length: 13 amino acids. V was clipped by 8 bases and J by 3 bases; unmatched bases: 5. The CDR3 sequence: CASSTGGHTEAFF. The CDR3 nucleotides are TGTGCCAGCTCAACAGGGGGTCACACTGAAGCTTTCTTT.

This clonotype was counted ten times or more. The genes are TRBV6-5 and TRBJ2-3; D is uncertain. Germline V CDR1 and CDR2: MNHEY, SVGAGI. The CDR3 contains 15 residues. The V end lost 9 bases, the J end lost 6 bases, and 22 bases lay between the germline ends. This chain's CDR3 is CASRLAGDLKDTQYF. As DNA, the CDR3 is TGTGCCAGTCGTCTGGCAGGCGATTTAAAGGATACGCAGTATTTT.

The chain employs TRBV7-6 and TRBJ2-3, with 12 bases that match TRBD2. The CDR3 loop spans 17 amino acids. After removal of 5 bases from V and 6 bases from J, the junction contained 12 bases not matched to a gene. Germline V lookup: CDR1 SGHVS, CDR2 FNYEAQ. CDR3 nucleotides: TGTGCCAGCAGCGCGAGGACTAGCGGGACCCTTCACGATACGCAGTATTTT. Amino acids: CASSARTSGTLHDTQYF.

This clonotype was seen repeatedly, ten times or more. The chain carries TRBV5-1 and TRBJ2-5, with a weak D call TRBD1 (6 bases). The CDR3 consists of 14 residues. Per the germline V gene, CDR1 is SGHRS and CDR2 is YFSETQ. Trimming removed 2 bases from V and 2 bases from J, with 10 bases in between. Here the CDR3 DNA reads TGCGCCAGCAGCTTTGGGGGCTCTCAAGAGACCCAGTACTTC. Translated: CASSFGGSQETQYF.

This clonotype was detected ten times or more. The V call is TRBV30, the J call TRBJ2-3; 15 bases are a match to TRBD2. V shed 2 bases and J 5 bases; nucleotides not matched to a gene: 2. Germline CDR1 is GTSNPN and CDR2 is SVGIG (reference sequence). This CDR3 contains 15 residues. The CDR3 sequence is CAWSMGLAGGDTQYF. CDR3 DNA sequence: TGTGCCTGGAGTATGGGACTAGCGGGAGGAGATACGCAGTATTTT. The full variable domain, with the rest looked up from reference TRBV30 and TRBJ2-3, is SQTIHQWPATLVQPVGSPLSLECTVEGTSNPNLYWYRQAAGRGLQLLFYSVGIGQISSEVPQNLSASRPQDRQFILSSKKLLLSDSGFYLCAWSMGLAGGDTQYFGPGTRLTVL.

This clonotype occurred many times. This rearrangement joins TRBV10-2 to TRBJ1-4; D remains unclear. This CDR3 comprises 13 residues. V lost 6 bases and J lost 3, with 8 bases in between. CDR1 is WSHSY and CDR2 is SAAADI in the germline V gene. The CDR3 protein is CASRAGSNEKLFF. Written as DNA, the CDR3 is TGCGCCAGCAGAGCTGGATCTAATGAAAAACTGTTTTTT.

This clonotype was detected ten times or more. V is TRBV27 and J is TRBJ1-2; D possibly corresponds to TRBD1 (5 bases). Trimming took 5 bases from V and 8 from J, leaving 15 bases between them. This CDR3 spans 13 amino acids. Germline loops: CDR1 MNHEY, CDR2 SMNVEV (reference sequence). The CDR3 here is CASSPRQIGGYTF. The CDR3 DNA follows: TGTGCCAGCAGTCCCCGACAGATCGGGGGCTACACCTTC.

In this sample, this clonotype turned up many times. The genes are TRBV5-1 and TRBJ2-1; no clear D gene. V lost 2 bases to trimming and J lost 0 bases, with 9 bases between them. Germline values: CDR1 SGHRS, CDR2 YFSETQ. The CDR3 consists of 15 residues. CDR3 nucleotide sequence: TGCGCCAGCAGCTTAGATATCCGCTCCTACAATGAGCAGTTCTTC. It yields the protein CASSLDIRSYNEQFF.

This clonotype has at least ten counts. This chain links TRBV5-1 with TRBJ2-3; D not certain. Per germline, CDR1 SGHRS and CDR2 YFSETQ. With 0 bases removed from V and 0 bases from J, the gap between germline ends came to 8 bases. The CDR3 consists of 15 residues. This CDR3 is CASSLADASTDTQYF. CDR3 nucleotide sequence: TGCGCCAGCAGCTTGGCCGATGCTAGCACAGATACGCAGTATTTT.

DNA of the CDR3: TGCAGCGTTGTATCAGGCAAGATGAACACTGAAGCTTTCTTT. Translated, it gives CSVVSGKMNTEAFF. J is TRBJ1-1 and V is TRBV29-1; D uncertain. The CDR3 extends over 14 amino acids. V gave up 4 bases and J gave up 0 bases, with 12 bases separating them. The germline gives CDR1 SQVTM, CDR2 ANQGSEA.

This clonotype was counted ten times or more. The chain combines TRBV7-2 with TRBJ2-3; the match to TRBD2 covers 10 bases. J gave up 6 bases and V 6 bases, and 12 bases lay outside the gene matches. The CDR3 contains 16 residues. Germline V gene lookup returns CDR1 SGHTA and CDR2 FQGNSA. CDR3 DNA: TGTGCCAGCAGTTTCAGCGGGGGGGTTACTTCCGATACGCAGTATTTT. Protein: CASSFSGGVTSDTQYF. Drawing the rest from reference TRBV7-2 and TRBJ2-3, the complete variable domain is GAGVSQSPSNKVTEKGKDVELRCDPISGHTALYWYRQSLGQGLEFLIYFQGNSAPDKSGLPSDRFSAERTGGSVSTLTIQRTQQEDSAVYLCASSFSGGVTSDTQYFGPGTRLTVL.

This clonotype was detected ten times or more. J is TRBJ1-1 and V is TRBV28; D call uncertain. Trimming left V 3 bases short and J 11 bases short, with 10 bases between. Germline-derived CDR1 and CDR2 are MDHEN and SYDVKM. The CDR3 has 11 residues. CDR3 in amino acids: CASSFNEVAFF. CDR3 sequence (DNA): TGTGCCAGCAGTTTTAACGAGGTGGCTTTCTTT.

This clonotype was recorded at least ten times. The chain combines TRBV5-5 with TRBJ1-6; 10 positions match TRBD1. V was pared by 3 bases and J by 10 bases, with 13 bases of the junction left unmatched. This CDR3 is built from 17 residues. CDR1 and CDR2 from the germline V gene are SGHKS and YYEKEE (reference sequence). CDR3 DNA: TGTGCCAGCAGCTCCGGTGGGGGACAGGGGCTTAGATCACCCCTCCACTTT. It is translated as CASSSGGGQGLRSPLHF.

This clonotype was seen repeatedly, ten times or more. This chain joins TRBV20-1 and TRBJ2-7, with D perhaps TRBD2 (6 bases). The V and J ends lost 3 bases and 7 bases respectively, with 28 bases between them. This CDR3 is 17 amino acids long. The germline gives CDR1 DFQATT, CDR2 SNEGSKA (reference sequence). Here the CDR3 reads CSARRDHRMGWQDEQYF. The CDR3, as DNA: TGCAGTGCTAGGCGGGATCATAGAATGGGGTGGCAAGATGAGCAGTACTTC.